This record looks at one TCR beta chain sequence and its context. This sample was taken from a study of blood T cell repertoires in COVID-19. Study at large: From the United States, Italy and Spain came samples of acute and convalescent COVID-19. From T cells, B-cell-depleted T cells, or PBMCs came the material, which was cDNA or gDNA.

The V end was cut by 1 base, the J end by 2 bases, with 8 bases between. Germline V CDR1 and CDR2: SGHAT, FQNNGV. The CDR3 is made up of 14 amino acids. Authors' analysis steps: Amplified reference gene primers provided the basis for estimating nucleated cell counts. Sequencing was performed with immunoSEQ multiplex PCR; in TCRdb, only in-frame clones are kept and a portion is missing. Clone size and V and J calls were adopted from that table, with D and trimming inferred from the DNA. The sample carries 65,000 to 100,000 clones, under 90% recorded once. The material sequenced was peripheral blood. The chain combines TRBV11-2 with TRBJ2-5; D is unresolved. The TCR sequence derives from a human donor in a cohort sampled during active COVID-19. DNA of the CDR3: TGTGCCAGCAGCTTAGTTCTAGGTCAAGAGACCCAGTACTTC. The encoded protein is CASSLVLGQETQYF. Supplemented by reference TRBV11-2 and TRBJ2-5, the full variable domain reads EAGVAQSPRYKIIEKRQSVAFWCNPISGHATLYWYQQILGQGPKLLIQFQNNGVVDDSQLPKDRFSAERLKGVDSTLKIQPAKLEDSAVYLCASSLVLGQETQYFGPGTRLLVL.